This TCR beta chain was recorded in a study of CD8 T cells in Susac syndrome. TEMRA cells were FACS-enriched and CD8+ and CD4+ T cells negatively isolated. Trimming removed 3 bases from V and 2 bases from J, with 14 bases in between. Germline V gene lookup returns CDR1 WNHNN and CDR2 SYGVQD (reference sequence). The CDR3 runs to 15 residues. When the RNA was reverse transcribed, random hexamers were used with an input of roughly 0.45 to 1 ug. TCRdb independently ran MiXCR on the immunoSEQ multiplex PCR reads; one entry per CDR3 protein. This table has about 200,000 distinct CDR3 sequences, 85% to 95% appearing once.

Sequencing input: CD4+ T cells from PBMCs. The clonotype originates from a human donor in good health. The J gene is TRBJ2-7, the V gene TRBV10-1; D gene uncertain. The CDR3 nucleotides are TGCGCCAGCAGTGAAAGTCGTAGGTTTACCTACGAGCAGTACTTC. Translation: CASSESRRFTYEQYF.